Described below is a single T cell receptor (beta chain) sequence and its context. The sample is drawn from a study of technical replicates of blood from a few donors. Measured with immunoSEQ multiplex PCR; TCRdb has only the in-frame clones, and not every one. The sample carries about 93,000 clones, 95% recorded once. Per the germline V gene, CDR1 is GTSNPN and CDR2 is SVGIG (reference sequence). The CDR3 runs 13 residues. V was trimmed by 1 base and J by 4 bases, leaving 8 bases between them. This receptor was obtained from a human donor in good health. The material sequenced was T cells isolated from PBMCs. The chain has TRBV30 and TRBJ1-5; D not resolved. CDR3 bases: TGTGCCTGGAGTGCCGCGGGAAATCAGCCCCAGCATTTT. Residues: CAWSAAGNQPQHF.